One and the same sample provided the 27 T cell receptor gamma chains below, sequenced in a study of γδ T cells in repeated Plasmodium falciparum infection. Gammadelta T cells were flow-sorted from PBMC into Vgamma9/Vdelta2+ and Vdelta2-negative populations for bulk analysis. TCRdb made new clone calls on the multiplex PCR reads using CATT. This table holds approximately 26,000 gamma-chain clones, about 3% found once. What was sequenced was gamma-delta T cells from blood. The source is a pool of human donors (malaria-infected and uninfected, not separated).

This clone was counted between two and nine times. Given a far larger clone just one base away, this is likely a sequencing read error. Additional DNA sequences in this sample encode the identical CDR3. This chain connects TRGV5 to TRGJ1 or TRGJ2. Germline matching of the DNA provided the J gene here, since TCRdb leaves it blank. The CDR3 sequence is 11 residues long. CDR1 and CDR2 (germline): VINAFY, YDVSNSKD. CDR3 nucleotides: TGCGCCACCTCTAGCTATTATAAGAAACTCTTT. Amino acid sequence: CATSSYYKKLF.

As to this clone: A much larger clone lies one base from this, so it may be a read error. The CDR3 reads CALWEVLHYRKLF. CDR3 in DNA: TGTGCCTTGTGGGAGGTGTTACATTATAGGAAACTCTTT. The rearrangement uses TRGV9 and TRGJ1 or TRGJ2. As TCRdb names no J gene, one was assigned here on the basis of a DNA match to germline. This CDR3 contains 13 residues. Germline CDR1 is GITISATS and CDR2 is ISYDGTV (reference sequence).

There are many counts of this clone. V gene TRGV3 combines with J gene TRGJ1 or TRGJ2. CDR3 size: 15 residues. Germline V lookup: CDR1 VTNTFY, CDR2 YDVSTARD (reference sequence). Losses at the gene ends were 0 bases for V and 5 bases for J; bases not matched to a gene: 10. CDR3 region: CATWDRPLYDYKKLF. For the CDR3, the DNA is TGTGCCACCTGGGACAGGCCCCTCTATGATTATAAGAAACTCTTT.

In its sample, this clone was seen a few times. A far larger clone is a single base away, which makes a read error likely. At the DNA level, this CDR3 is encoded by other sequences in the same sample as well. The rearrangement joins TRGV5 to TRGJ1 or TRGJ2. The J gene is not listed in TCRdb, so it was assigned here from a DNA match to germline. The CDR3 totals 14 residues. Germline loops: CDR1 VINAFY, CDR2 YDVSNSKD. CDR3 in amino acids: CATWDRPPQRKKLF. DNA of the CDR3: TGCGCCACCTGGGACAGGCCCCCACAGCGGAAGAAACTCTTT.

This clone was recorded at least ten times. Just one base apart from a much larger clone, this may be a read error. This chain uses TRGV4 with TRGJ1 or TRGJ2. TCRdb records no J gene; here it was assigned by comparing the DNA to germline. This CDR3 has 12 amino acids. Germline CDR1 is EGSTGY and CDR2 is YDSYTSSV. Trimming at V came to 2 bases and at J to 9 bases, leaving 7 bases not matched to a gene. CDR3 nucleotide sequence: TGTGCCACCTGGGATGTCGCCCGTAAGAAACTCTTT. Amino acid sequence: CATWDVARKKLF.

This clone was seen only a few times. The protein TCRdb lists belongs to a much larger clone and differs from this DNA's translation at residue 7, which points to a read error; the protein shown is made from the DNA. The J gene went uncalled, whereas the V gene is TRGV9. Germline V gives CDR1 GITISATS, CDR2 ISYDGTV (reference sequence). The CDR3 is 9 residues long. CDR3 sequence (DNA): TGTGCCTTGTATTCCCGGGAACTCTTT. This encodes CALYSRELF.

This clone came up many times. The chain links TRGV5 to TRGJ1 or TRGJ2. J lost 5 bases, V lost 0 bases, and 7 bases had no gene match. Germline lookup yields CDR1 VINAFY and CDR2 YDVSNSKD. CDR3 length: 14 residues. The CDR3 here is CATWDRPTNYKKLF. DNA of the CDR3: TGTGCCACCTGGGACAGGCCAACGAATTATAAGAAACTCTTT.

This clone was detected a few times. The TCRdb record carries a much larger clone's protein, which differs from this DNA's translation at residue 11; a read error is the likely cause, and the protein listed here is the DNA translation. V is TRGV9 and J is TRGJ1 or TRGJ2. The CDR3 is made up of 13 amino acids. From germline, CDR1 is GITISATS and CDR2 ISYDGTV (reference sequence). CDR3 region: CALWEAPLYKRLF. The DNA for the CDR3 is TGTGCCTTGTGGGAGGCGCCCCTTTATAAGAGACTCTTT.

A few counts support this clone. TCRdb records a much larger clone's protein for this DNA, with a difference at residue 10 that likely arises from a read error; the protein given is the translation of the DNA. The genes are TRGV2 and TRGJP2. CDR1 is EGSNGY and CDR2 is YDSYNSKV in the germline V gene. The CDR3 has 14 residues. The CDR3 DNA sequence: TGTGCCACCTGGGACTGGTATGGTGATCGGATCAAGACGTTT. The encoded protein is CATWDWYGDRIKTF.

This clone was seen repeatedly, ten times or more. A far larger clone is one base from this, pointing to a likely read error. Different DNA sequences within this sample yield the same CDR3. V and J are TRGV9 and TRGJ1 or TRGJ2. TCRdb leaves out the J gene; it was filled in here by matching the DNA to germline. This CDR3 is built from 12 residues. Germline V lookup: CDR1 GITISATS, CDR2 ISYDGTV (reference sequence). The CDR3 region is CALYPNYYKKLF. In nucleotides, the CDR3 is TGTGCTTTGTACCCGAATTATTATAAGAAACTCTTT.

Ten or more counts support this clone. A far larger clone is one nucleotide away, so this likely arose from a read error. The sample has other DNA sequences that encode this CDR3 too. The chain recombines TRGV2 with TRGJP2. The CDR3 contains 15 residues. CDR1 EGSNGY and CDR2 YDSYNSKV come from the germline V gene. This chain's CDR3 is CATWTFVRSDWIKTF. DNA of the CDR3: TGTGCCACCTGGACATTTGTTCGTAGTGATTGGATCAAGACGTTC.

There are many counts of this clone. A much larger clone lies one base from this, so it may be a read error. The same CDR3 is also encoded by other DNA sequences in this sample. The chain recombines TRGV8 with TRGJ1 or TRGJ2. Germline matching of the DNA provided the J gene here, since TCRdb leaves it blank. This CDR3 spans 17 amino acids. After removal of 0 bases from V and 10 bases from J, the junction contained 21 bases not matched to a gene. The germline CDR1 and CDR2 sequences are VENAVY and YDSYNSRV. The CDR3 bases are TGTGCCACCTGGGATAGGCCTGATTCCATCTTAAAGGTAAAGAAACTCTTT. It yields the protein CATWDRPDSILKVKKLF.

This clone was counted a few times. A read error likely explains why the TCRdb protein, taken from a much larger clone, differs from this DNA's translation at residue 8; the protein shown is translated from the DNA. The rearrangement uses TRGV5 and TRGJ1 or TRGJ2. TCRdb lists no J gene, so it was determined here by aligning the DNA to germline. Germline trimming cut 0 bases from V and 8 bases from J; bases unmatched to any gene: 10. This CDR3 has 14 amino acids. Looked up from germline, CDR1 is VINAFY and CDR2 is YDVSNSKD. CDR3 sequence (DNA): TGTGCCACCTGGGACAGGCCGTCACCTAATAAGAAACTCTTT. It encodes CATWDRPSPNKKLF.

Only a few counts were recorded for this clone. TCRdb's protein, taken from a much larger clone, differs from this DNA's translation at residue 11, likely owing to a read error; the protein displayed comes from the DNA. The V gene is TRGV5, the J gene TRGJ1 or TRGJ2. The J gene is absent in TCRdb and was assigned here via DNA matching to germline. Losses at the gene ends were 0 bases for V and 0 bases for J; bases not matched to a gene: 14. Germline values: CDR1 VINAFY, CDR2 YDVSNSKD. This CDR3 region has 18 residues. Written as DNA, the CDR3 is TGTGCCACCTGGGACAGGCCGTCCAAGTTTCCGAATTATTATAAGAAACTCTTT. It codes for CATWDRPSKFPNYYKKLF.

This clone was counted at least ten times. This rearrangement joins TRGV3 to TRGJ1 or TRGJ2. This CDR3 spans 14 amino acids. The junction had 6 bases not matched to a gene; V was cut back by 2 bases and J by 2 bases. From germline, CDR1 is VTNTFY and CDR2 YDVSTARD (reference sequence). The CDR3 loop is CATWDIADYYKKLF. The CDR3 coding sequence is TGTGCCACCTGGGACATCGCCGATTATTATAAGAAACTCTTT.

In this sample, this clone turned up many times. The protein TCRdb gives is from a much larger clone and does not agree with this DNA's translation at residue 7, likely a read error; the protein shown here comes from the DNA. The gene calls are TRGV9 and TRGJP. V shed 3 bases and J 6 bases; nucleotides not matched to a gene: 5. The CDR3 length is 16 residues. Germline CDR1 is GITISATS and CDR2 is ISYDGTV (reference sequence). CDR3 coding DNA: TGTGCCTTGTGGGAGTATCTAGAGTTGGGCAAAAAAATCAAGGTATTT. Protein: CALWEYLELGKKIKVF.

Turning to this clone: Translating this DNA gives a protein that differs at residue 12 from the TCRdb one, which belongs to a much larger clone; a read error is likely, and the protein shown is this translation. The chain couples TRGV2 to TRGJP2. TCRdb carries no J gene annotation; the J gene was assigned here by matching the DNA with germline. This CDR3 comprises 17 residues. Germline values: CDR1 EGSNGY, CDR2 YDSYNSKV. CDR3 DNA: TGTGCCACCTGGGACGGGCCTTTGTATAGTAGTGGTTGGATCAAGACGTTT. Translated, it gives CATWDGPLYSSGWIKTF.

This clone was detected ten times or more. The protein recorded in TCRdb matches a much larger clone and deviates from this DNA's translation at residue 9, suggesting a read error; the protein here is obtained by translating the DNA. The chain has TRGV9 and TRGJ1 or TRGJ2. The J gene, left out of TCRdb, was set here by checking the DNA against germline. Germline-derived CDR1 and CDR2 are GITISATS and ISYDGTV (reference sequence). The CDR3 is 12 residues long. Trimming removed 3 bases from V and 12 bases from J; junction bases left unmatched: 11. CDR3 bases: TGTGCCTTGTGGGAGCCCGTGCCTAGGAAACTCTTT. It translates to CALWEPVPRKLF.

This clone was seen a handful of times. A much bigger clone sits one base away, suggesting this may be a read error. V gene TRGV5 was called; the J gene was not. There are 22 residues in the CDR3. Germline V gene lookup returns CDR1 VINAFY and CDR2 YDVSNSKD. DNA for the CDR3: TGTGCCACCTGGGACAGGCGCCCAGTTCCAAAAGAGATTCCCGCCTATTATTATAAGGAACTCTTT. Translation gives CATWDRRPVPKEIPAYYYKELF.

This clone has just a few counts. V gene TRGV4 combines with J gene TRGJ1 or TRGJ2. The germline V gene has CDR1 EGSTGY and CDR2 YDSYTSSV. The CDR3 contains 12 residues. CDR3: CAPGMGYYKKLF. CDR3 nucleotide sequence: TGTGCACCTGGGATGGGCTATTATAAGAAACTCTTT.

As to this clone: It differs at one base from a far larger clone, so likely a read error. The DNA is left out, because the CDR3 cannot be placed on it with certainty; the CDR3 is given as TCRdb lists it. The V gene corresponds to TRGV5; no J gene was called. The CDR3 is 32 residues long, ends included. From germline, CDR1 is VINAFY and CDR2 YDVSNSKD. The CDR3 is CATWDRLGIIRNSLAVEQHLLSQVSIGRIQHF.

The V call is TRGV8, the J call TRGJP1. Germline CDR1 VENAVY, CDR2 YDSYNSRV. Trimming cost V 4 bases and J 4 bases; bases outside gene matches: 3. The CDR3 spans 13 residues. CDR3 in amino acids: CATWELTGWFKIF. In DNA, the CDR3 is TGTGCCACCTGGGAACTCACTGGTTGGTTCAAGATATTT.

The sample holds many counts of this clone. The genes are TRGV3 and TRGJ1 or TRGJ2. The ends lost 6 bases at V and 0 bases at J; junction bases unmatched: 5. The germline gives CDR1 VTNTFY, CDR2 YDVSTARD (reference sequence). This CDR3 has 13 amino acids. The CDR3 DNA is TGTGCCACCTGGTCTTTGAATTATTATAAGAAACTCTTT. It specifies CATWSLNYYKKLF.

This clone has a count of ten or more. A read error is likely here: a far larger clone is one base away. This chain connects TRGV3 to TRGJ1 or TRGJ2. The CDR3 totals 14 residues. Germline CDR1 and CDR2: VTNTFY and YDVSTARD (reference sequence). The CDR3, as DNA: TGTGCCACCTGGGACAGGTCGAATTATTATAAGAAGCTCTTT. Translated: CATWDRSNYYKKLF.

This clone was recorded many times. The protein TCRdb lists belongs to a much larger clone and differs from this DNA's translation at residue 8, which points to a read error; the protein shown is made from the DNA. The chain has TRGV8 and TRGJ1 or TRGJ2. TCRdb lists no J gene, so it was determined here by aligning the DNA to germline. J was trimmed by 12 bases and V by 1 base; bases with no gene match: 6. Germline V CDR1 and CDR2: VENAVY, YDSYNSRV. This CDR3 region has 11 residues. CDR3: CATWDSDRKLF. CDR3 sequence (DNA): TGTGCCACCTGGGATAGTGATAGGAAACTCTTT.

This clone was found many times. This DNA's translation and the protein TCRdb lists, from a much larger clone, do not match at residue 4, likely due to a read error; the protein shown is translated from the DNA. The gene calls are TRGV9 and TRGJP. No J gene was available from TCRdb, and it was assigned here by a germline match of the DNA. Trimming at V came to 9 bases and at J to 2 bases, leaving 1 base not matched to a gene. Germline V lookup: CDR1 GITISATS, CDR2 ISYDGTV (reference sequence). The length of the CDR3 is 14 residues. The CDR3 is CALRQELGKKIKVF. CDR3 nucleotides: TGTGCCTTGCGGCAAGAGTTGGGCAAAAAAATCAAGGTATTT.

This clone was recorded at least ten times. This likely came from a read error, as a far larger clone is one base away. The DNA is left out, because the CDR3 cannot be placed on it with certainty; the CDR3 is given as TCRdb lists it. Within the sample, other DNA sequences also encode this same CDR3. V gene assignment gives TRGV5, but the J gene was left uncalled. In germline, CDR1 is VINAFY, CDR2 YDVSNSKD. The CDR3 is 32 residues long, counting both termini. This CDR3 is CATWDRRRIIRNSLAVEQHWLSQVSIGRIQHF.